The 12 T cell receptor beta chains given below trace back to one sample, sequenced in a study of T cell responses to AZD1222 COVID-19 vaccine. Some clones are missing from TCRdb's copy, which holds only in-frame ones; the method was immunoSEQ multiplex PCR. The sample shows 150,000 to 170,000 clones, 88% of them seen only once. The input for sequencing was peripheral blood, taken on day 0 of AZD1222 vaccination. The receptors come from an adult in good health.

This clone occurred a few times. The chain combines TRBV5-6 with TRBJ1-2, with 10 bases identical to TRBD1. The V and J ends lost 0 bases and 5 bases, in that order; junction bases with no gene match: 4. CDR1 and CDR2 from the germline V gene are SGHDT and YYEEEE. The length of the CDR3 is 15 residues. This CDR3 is CASSLVGTGEYGYTF. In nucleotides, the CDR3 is TGTGCCAGCAGCTTGGTTGGGACAGGGGAATATGGCTACACCTTC.

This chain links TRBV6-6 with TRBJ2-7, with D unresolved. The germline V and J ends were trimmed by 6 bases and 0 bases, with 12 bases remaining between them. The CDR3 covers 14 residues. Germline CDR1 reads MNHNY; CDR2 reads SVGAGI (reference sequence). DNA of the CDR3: TGTGCCAGCAGCCCGGACGGAAACTCCTACGAGCAGTACTTC. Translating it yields CASSPDGNSYEQYF.

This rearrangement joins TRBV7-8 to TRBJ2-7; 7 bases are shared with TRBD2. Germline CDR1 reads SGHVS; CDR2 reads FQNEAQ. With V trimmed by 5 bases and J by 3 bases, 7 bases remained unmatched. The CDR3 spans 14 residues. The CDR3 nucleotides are TGTGCCAGCAGCCGATTCGGGGGGAACTACGAGCAGTACTTC. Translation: CASSRFGGNYEQYF.

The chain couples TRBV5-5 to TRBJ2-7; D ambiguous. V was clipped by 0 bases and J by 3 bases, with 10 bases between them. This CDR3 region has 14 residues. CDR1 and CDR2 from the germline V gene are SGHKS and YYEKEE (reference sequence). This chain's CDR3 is CASSLDVTLYEQYF. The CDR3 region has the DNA TGTGCCAGCAGCTTGGATGTGACACTCTACGAGCAGTACTTC. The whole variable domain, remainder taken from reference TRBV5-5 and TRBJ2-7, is DAGVTQSPTHLIKTRGQQVTLRCSPISGHKSVSWYQQVLGQGPQFIFQYYEKEERGRGNFPDRFSARQFPNYSSELNVNALLLGDSALYLCASSLDVTLYEQYFGPGTRLTVT.

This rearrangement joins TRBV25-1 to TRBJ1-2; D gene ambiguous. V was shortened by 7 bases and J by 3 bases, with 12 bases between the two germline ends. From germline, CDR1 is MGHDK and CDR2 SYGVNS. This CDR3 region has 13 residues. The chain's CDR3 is CASNGPWDYGYTF. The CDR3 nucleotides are TGTGCCAGCAATGGACCCTGGGACTATGGCTACACCTTC.

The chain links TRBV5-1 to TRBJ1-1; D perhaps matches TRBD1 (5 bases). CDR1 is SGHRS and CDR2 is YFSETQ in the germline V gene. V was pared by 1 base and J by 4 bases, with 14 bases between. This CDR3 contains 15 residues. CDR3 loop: CASSLSAGSGTEAFF. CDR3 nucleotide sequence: TGCGCCAGCAGCTTGTCCGCAGGGTCGGGCACTGAAGCTTTCTTT.

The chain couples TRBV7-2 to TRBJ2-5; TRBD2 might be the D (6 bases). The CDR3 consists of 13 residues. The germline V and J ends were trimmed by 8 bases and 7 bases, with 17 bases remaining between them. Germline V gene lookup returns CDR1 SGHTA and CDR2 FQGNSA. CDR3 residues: CASARGSLGTQYF. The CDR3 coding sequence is TGTGCCAGCGCGCGGGGCTCGCTTGGGACCCAGTACTTC.

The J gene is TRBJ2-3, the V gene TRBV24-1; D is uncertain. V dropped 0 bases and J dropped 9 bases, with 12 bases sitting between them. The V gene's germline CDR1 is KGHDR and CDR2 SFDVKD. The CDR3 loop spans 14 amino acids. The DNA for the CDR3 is TGTGCCACCAGTGATTTGGGTCGCTTACCCACGCAGTATTTT. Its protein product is CATSDLGRLPTQYF.

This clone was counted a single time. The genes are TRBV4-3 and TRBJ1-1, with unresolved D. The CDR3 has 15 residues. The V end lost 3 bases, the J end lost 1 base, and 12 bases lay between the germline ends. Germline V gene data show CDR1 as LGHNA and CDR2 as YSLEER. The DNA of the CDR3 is TGCGCCAGCAGCCAGGGCCACATAGCGAACACTGAAGCTTTCTTT. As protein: CASSQGHIANTEAFF.

The CDR3 protein is CASSVGDGVGQPQHF. The CDR3 DNA sequence: TGTGCCAGCAGCGTAGGGGACGGGGTCGGACAGCCCCAGCATTTT. V is TRBV9 and J is TRBJ1-5, with D possibly TRBD1 on 5 matching bases. CDR3 length equals 15 residues. V was shortened by 0 bases and J by 7 bases, with 14 bases between the two germline ends. CDR1 and CDR2 from the germline V gene are SGDLS and YYNGEE.

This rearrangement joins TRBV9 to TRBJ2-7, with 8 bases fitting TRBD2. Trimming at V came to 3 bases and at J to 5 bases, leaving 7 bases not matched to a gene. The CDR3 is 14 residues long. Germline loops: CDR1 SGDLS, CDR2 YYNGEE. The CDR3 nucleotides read TGTGCCAGCAGCGCGGGACTAGGTGTCGACGAGCAGTACTTC. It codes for CASSAGLGVDEQYF.

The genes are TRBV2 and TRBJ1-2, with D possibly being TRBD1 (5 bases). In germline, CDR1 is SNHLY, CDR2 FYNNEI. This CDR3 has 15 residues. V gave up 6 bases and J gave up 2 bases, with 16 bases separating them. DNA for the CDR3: TGTGCCAGCAGGGGTGGACACCAGGGAAACTATGGCTACACCTTC. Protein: CASRGGHQGNYGYTF.